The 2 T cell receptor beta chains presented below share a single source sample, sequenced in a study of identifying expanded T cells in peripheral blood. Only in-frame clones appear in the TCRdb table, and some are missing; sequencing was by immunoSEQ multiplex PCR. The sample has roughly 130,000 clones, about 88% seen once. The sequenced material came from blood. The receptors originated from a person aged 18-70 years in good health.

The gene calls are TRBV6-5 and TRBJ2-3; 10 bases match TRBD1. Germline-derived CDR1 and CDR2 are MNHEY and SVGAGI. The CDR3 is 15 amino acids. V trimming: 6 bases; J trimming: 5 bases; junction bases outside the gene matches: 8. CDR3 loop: CASSRTGGKVDTQYF. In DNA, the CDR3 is TGTGCCAGCAGCCGGACAGGGGGAAAAGTAGATACGCAGTATTTT.

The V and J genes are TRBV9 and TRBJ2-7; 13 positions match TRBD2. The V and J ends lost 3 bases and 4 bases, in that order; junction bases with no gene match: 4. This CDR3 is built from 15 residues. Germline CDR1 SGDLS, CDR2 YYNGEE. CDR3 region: CASSASTSGRYEQYF. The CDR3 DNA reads TGTGCCAGCAGCGCGTCGACTAGCGGGAGGTACGAGCAGTACTTC.